A selection of T cell receptor beta chains follows, all from one sample in a study of graft-versus-host responses after intestinal transplantation. The data were produced by immunoSEQ multiplex PCR, yet TCRdb's version contains in-frame clones alone and is incomplete. In the table there are about 38,000 clones, around 83% of which are singletons. The starting material was PBMCs, obtained about 38 months after transplant. The source is a human patient who received an intestinal transplant, so some T cells may come from the graft donor. Both conserved end residues are part of each CDR3. D genes are given only for firm matches. Clone size is stated in some rows and not others, as once, few, many or a class when expanded.

abundance | j_gene | v_gene | d_gene | CDR3nt | CDR3aa
- | TRBJ2-5 | TRBV6-5 | TRBD2 | TGTGCCAGCAGTTACTCGAGGAGCGGGGGACAAGAGACCCAGTACTTC | CASSYSRSGGQETQYF
- | TRBJ2-7 | TRBV6-1 | - | TGTGCCAGCCAACCCCGTGGAGGGGATTCCTACGAGCAGTACTTC | CASQPRGGDSYEQYF
- | TRBJ2-7 | TRBV5-1 | - | TGCGCCAGCAGCTTGTCAGGGGAAGAGCAGTACTTC | CASSLSGEEQYF
- | TRBJ2-7 | TRBV29-1 | - | TGCAGCGTTGGAGGACAGATTCCCTACGAGCAGTACTTC | CSVGGQIPYEQYF
once | TRBJ2-5 | TRBV6-5 | TRBD1 | TGTGCCAGCAGCCTACAGGGGGGACGGGAGACCCAGTACTTC | CASSLQGGRETQYF
once | TRBJ2-7 | TRBV2 | - | TGTGCCAGCAGTCCGACCCCCCGCTACGAGCAGTACTTC | CASSPTPRYEQYF
- | TRBJ2-3 | TRBV5-1 | - | TGCGCCAGCAGCTTGGGGGGGAGTACGGCTAGCACAGATACGCAGTATTTT | CASSLGGSTASTDTQYF
once | TRBJ2-1 | TRBV5-6 | TRBD2 | TGTGCCAGCAGCTTGGTAACTAGCGGTAAAAACTACAATGAGCAGTTCTTC | CASSLVTSGKNYNEQFF
- | TRBJ1-5 | TRBV18 | - | TGTGCCAGCTCTTCAACGGGCAACAATCAGCCCCAGCATTTT | CASSSTGNNQPQHF
- | TRBJ2-2 | TRBV27 | TRBD2 | TGTGCCAGCAGTGTGCTAGCGGGAATGAGCACCGGGGAGCTGTTTTTT | CASSVLAGMSTGELFF
- | TRBJ2-1 | TRBV9 | - | TGTGCCAGCAGCGTAGCTCGGGGACCCTCCTACAATGAGCAGTTCTTC | CASSVARGPSYNEQFF
- | TRBJ1-2 | TRBV19 | - | TGTGCCACAGGAGGGGAGGCCTATGGCTACACCTTC | CATGGEAYGYTF
once | TRBJ2-1 | TRBV5-4 | - | TGTGCCAGCAGCTTGTACCCCTTTAGAGACAGGTTCGACAATGAGCAGTTCTTC | CASSLYPFRDRFDNEQFF
- | TRBJ1-4 | TRBV5-1 | - | TGCGCCAGCAGCTCAGAGGTCCGCGAAAAACTGTTTTTT | CASSSEVREKLFF
- | TRBJ2-3 | TRBV6-4 | - | TGTGCCAGCAGTGACGGTGGGGCAGCAGATACGCAGTATTTT | CASSDGGAADTQYF
- | TRBJ2-3 | TRBV5-6 | TRBD1 | TGTGCCAGCAGCCCTGAAAGGGCGGGACAGGGGGCCACAGATACGCAGTATTTT | CASSPERAGQGATDTQYF
- | TRBJ2-1 | TRBV7-9 | - | TGTGCCAGCACTACCATAGGAGGTTGGGCAGGGGGGTACAATGAGCAGTTCTTC | CASTTIGGWAGGYNEQFF
- | TRBJ1-2 | TRBV20-1 | - | TGCAGTGCTAGAGATCAGTATGGCTACACCTTC | CSARDQYGYTF
- | TRBJ2-1 | TRBV5-1 | TRBD2 | TGCGCCAGCAGCTTTGGACTAGCCTACAATGAGCAGTTCTTC | CASSFGLAYNEQFF
few | TRBJ2-7 | TRBV19 | TRBD2 | TGTGCCAGTAGTATCGCGGGCCGTGGACTAGCGGGAGGTATTGTGTACGAGCAGTACTTC | CASSIAGRGLAGGIVYEQYF
- | TRBJ2-7 | TRBV28 | TRBD2 | TGTGCCAGCAGTTTATTGGAAACTAGCGGGGCCTTCTCCTACGAGCAGTACTTC | CASSLLETSGAFSYEQYF
- | TRBJ1-3 | TRBV7-2 | - | TGTGCCAGCAGCTTAGATTCGGCAGGGTCTGGAAACACCATATATTTT | CASSLDSAGSGNTIYF
- | TRBJ1-2 | TRBV5-4 | TRBD1 | TGTGCCAGCAGCTTGGACTCCGGGACAGGGGGTGGCTACACCTTC | CASSLDSGTGGGYTF
- | TRBJ1-4 | TRBV11-2 | - | TGTGCCAGCAGCTTACGCCCCGACAGCTCAACTAATGAAAAACTGTTTTTT | CASSLRPDSSTNEKLFF
- | TRBJ1-4 | TRBV2 | - | TGTGCCAGCAGTGAGAGGATCCTAGACCAGCGATCAGTAAAACTGTTTTTT | CASSERILDQRSVKLFF
- | TRBJ2-1 | TRBV10-1 | TRBD2 | TGCGCCAGCAGTGAGCTTGCTAGCGGCTCCTACAATGAGCAGTTCTTC | CASSELASGSYNEQFF
- | TRBJ1-2 | TRBV6-6 | - | TGTGCCAGCAGTTACATTTATCGGGACCTTAACCATGGCTACACCTTC | CASSYIYRDLNHGYTF
- | TRBJ2-7 | TRBV7-2 | - | TGTGCCAGCAGCACCCTAATATGGTACGAGCAGTACTTC | CASSTLIWYEQYF
- | TRBJ1-2 | TRBV7-6 | - | TGTGCCAGCAGCCCCACCCCAGGGTCCCCTAACTATGGCTACACCTTC | CASSPTPGSPNYGYTF
- | TRBJ2-3 | TRBV7-2 | TRBD2 | TGTGCCAGCAGCTTACTACAGCGGGAGGGGAGCACAGATACGCAGTATTTT | CASSLLQREGSTDTQYF
- | TRBJ1-4 | TRBV7-9 | TRBD1 | TGTGCCAGCAGCCCCGGGACAGGGTCGAGGATCGCAACTAATGAAAAACTGTTTTTT | CASSPGTGSRIATNEKLFF
- | TRBJ2-7 | TRBV18 | TRBD2 | TGTGCCAGCTCACCGCCGACTAGCGGGAGAAAAGAGCAGTACTTC | CASSPPTSGRKEQYF
- | TRBJ2-7 | TRBV30 | - | TGTGCCTGGAGTCAAAACAGGGAAGCCATCCTCTTC | CAWSQNREAILF
- | TRBJ1-2 | TRBV29-1 | - | TGCAGCGTTGAAGCCCGGGGAAAAAGGGATGGCTACACCTTC | CSVEARGKRDGYTF
- | TRBJ2-5 | TRBV18 | - | TGTGCCAGCTCACCACCAGGGCAAGAGACCCAGTACTTC | CASSPPGQETQYF
- | TRBJ1-3 | TRBV28 | - | TGTGCCAGCAGTTTATTGTTCCCGGGTCACTCTGGAAACACCATATATTTT | CASSLLFPGHSGNTIYF
- | TRBJ2-4 | TRBV14 | - | TGTGCCAGCAGCGCCACAGGGAACATTCAGTACTTC | CASSATGNIQYF
once | TRBJ1-2 | TRBV19 | - | TGTGCCAGTGGAGAAGGGGCCCGTCAAAATCATGGCTACACCTTC | CASGEGARQNHGYTF
- | TRBJ1-2 | TRBV18 | - | TGTGCCAGCTCACCAGGCCAGGCCTTCTATGGCTACACCTTC | CASSPGQAFYGYTF
once | TRBJ1-5 | TRBV6-1 | - | TGTGCCAGCAGGATCGACACCGCCAATCAGCCCCAGCATTTT | CASRIDTANQPQHF
- | TRBJ1-4 | TRBV27 | - | TGTGCCAGCACCCGCCTTCCGAGGCGAGGCGGTGAAAAACTGTTTTTT | CASTRLPRRGGEKLFF
- | TRBJ2-1 | TRBV5-1 | TRBD1 | TGCGCCAGCAGCGAGGCGACAGGGGGCAATGAGCAGTTCTTC | CASSEATGGNEQFF
- | TRBJ1-1 | TRBV7-9 | - | TGTGCCAGCAGCTATACAGCTTATGAAGCTTTCTTT | CASSYTAYEAFF
once | TRBJ2-3 | TRBV27 | - | TGTGCCAGCAGACTCAGATGGGACCACAGGGAGTTCACAGATACGCAGTATTTT | CASRLRWDHREFTDTQYF
- | TRBJ2-5 | TRBV6-5 | - | TGTGCCAGCAGTTACTCGACGACCCAGTACTTC | CASSYSTTQYF
- | TRBJ2-2 | TRBV5-4 | TRBD1 | TGTGCCAGCACCCCGGGACAGGGGATCGGCGGGGAGCTGTTTTTT | CASTPGQGIGGELFF
- | TRBJ1-1 | TRBV9 | TRBD1 | TGTGCCAGCAGCACCATAGCAGGGGGCGTAACTGAAGCTTTCTTT | CASSTIAGGVTEAFF
once | TRBJ2-3 | TRBV18 | TRBD2 | TGTGCCAGCTCACCAGTATCTGGTCTCGCTAGCGGGAGTTTGGCAGATACGCAGTATTTT | CASSPVSGLASGSLADTQYF
- | TRBJ2-5 | TRBV6-1 | - | TGTGCCAGCAGTGAAGGGACTCTCCAAGAGACCCAGTACTTC | CASSEGTLQETQYF
- | TRBJ1-2 | TRBV6-1 | TRBD1 | TGTGCCAGCAGTGAAACCGGGACAGAATATGGCTACACCTTC | CASSETGTEYGYTF
- | TRBJ2-3 | TRBV2 | TRBD1 | TGTGCCAGCAGTCCATCCCGGACAGGCCGGAGCACAGATACGCAGTATTTT | CASSPSRTGRSTDTQYF
- | TRBJ1-2 | TRBV5-1 | - | TGCGCCAGCAGCTTGGAAGGTGGATATGGCTACACCTTC | CASSLEGGYGYTF
- | TRBJ1-4 | TRBV28 | - | TGTGCCAGCAGAAGTGGAACTAATGAAAAACTGTTTTTT | CASRSGTNEKLFF
few | TRBJ2-7 | TRBV18 | TRBD1 | TGTGCCAGCTCACCCGGCTCAACAGGGGACGAGCAGTACTTC | CASSPGSTGDEQYF
once | TRBJ1-1 | TRBV14 | - | TGTGCCAGCAGCTTCGGAATGAACACTGAAGCTTTCTTT | CASSFGMNTEAFF
few | TRBJ2-5 | TRBV28 | - | TGTGCCAGCAGTTCCGTAGCGGCCCAAATGGCCCAGTACTTC | CASSSVAAQMAQYF
- | TRBJ1-5 | TRBV6-1 | - | TGTGCCAGCAGTGAAGAACGGGGGCTAGGGCAGCCCCAGCATTTT | CASSEERGLGQPQHF
- | TRBJ2-3 | TRBV7-8 | - | TGTGCCAGCAGCCTCGAAGGGGGGCGGGATACGCAGTATTTT | CASSLEGGRDTQYF
medium-sized | TRBJ2-7 | TRBV6-1 | - | TGTGCCAGCAGTGTAAGGCCTTACGAGCAGTACTTC | CASSVRPYEQYF
- | TRBJ2-7 | TRBV15 | TRBD2 | TGTGCCACCAGCGGGACATCTGGGACTAGCGGACTCTCCTACGAGCAGTACTTC | CATSGTSGTSGLSYEQYF